A single sample gave rise to the 2 T cell receptor beta chains below, sequenced in a study of blood T cell repertoires in COVID-19. Libraries were prepared by immunoSEQ multiplex PCR; TCRdb keeps only in-frame clonotypes and omits some of them. This sample has around 40,000 clones; roughly 89% occur once, and the top ten carry 20% to 25%. Sample: peripheral blood. These receptors all stem from a man aged 50-59 years with active COVID-19.

For the CDR3, the DNA is TGTGCCTGGAGTGGGGGGGTAACTAATGAAAAACTGTTTTTT. Translation gives CAWSGGVTNEKLFF. The chain carries TRBV30 and TRBJ1-4; D is perhaps TRBD1 (5 bases). Germline V lookup: CDR1 GTSNPN, CDR2 SVGIG (reference sequence). Trimming cost V 1 base and J 1 base, with 7 bases left between them. This CDR3 comprises 14 residues.

This chain links TRBV3-1 (or the pseudogene TRBV3-2) with TRBJ2-3; weak D call: TRBD2 (6 bases). Germline lookup yields CDR1 LGHDT and CDR2 YNNKEL (reference sequence). The CDR3 totals 14 residues. The V end was cut by 6 bases, the J end by 3 bases, with 13 bases between. The chain's CDR3 is CASSFSGRTDTQYF. In DNA form, the CDR3 reads TGTGCCAGCAGTTTTAGCGGACGGACAGATACGCAGTATTTT.